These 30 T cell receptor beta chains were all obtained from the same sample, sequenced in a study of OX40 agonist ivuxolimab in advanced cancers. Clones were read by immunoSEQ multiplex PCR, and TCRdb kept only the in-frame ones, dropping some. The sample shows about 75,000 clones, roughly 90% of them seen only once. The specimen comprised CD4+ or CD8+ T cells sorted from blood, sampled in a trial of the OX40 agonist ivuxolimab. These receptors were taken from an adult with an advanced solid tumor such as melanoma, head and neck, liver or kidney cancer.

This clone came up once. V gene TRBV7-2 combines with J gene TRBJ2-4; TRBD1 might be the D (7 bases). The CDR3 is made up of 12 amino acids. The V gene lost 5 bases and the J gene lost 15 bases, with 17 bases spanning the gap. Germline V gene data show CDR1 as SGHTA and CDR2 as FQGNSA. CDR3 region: CASSPRRGQLYF. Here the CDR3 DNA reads TGTGCCAGCAGCCCGAGGAGGGGGCAATTGTACTTC.

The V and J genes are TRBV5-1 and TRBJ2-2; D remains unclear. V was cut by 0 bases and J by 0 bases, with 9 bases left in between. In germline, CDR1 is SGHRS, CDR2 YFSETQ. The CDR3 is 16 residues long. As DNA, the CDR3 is TGCGCCAGCAGCTTGGAAACGTTAGCGAACACCGGGGAGCTGTTTTTT. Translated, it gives CASSLETLANTGELFF.

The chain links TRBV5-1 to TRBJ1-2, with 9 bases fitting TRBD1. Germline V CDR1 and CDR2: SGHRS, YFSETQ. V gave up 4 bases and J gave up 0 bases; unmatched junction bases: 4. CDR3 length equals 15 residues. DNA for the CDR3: TGCGCCAGCAGCCCAAGGACAGGGGCTAACTATGGCTACACCTTC. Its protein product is CASSPRTGANYGYTF. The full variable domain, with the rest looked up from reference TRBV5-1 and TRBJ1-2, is KAGVTQTPRYLIKTRGQQVTLSCSPISGHRSVSWYQQTPGQGLQFLFEYFSETQRNKGNFPGRFSGRQFSNSRSEMNVSTLELGDSALYLCASSPRTGANYGYTFGSGTRLTVV.

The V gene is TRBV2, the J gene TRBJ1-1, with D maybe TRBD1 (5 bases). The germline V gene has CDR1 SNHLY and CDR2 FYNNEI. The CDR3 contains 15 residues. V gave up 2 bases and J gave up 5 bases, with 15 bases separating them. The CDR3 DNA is TGTGCCAGCAGTGAAATGGTAGGGGTTGGGACTGAAGCTTTCTTT. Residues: CASSEMVGVGTEAFF.

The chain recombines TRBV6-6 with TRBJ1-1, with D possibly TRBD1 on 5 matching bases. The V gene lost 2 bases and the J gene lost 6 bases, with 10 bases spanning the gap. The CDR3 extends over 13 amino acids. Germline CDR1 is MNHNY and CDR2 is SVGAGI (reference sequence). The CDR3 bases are TGTGCCAGCAGTTACGGGCAGGGCGCTGAAGCTTTCTTT. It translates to CASSYGQGAEAFF.

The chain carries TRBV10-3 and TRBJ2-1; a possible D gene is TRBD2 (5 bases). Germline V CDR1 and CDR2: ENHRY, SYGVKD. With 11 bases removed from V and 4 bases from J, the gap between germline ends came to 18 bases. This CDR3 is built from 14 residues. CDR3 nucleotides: TGTGCCGCTCAGTCGGACTCCGGTTACAATGAGCAGTTCTTC. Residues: CAAQSDSGYNEQFF.

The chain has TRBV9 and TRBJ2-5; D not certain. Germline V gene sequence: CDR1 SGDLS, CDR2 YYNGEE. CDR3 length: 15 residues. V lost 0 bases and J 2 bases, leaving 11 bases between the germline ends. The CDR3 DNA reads TGTGCCAGCAGCGTAGCCCGGACGGCACAAGAGACCCAGTACTTC. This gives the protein CASSVARTAQETQYF.

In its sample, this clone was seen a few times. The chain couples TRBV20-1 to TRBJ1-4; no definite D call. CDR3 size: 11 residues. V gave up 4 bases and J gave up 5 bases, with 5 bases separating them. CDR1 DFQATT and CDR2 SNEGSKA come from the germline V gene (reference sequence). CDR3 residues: CSAIGNEKLFF. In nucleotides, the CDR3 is TGCAGTGCTATAGGGAATGAAAAACTGTTTTTT.

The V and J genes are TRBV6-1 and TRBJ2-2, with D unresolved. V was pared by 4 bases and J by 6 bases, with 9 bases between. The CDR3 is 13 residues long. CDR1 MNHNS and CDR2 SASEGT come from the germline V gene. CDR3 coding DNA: TGTGCCAGCAGTGTCCCCCTGGCCGGGGAGCTGTTTTTT. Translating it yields CASSVPLAGELFF.

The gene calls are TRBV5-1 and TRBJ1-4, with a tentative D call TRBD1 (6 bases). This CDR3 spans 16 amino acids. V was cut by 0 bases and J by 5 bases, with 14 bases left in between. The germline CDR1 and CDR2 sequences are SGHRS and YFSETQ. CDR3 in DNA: TGCGCCAGCAGCTTGGAACCAGGGGCAGTCAATGAAAAACTGTTTTTT. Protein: CASSLEPGAVNEKLFF.

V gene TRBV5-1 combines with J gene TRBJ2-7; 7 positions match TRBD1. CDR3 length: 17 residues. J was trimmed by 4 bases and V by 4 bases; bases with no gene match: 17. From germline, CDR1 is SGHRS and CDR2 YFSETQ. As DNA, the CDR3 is TGCGCCAGCAGCCCGGGACAGACTACTTGGGATAGATACGAGCAGTACTTC. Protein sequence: CASSPGQTTWDRYEQYF.

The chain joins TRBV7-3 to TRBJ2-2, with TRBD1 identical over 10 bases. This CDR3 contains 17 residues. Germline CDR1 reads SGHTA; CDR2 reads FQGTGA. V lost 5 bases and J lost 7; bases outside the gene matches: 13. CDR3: CASSPSGDRGLGGELFF. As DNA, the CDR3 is TGTGCCAGCAGCCCGAGTGGCGACAGGGGGCTTGGCGGGGAGCTGTTTTTT.

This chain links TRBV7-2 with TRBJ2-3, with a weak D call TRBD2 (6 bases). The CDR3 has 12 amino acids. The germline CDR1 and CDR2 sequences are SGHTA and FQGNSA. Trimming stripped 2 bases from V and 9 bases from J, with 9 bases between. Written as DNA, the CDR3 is TGTGCCAGCAGCTTACAGGCGGGAACGCAGTATTTT. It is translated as CASSLQAGTQYF.

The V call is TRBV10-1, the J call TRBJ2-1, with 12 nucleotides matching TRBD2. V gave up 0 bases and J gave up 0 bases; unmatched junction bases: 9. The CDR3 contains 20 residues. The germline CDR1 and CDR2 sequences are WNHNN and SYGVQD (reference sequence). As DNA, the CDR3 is TGCGCCAGCAGTGAGTCCTCTAGCGGGAGGGCTTGGAGCTCCTACAATGAGCAGTTCTTC. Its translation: CASSESSSGRAWSSYNEQFF.

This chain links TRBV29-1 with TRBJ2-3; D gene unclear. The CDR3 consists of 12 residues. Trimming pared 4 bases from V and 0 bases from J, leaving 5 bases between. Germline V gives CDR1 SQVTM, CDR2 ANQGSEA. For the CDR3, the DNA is TGCAGCGTTGGCGCTAGCACAGATACGCAGTATTTT. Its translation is CSVGASTDTQYF.

CDR3: CSGTEGTDTQYF. Written as DNA, the CDR3 is TGCTCAGGGACAGAAGGCACAGATACGCAGTATTTT. This chain links TRBV29-1 with TRBJ2-3, with 7 bases that match TRBD1. Germline V lookup: CDR1 SQVTM, CDR2 ANQGSEA. The CDR3 has 12 residues.

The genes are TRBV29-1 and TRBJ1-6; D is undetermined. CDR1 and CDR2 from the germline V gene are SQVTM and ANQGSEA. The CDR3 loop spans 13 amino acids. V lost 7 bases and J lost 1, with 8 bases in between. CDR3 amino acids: CSALESYNSPLHF. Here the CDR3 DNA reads TGCAGCGCCTTGGAATCCTATAATTCACCCCTCCACTTT.

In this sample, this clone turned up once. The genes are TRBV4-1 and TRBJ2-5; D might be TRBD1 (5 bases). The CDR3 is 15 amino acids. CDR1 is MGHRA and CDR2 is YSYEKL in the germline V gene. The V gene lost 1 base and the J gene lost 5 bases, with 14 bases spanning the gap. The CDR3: CASSQVSGNRETQYF. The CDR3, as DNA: TGCGCCAGCAGCCAAGTGTCAGGGAATCGGGAGACCCAGTACTTC.

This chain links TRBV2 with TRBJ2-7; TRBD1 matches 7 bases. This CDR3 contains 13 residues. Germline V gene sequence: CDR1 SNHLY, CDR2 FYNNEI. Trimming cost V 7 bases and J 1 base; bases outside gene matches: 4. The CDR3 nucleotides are TGTGCCAGCACGACAGGGATTTCCTACGAGCAGTACTTC. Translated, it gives CASTTGISYEQYF.

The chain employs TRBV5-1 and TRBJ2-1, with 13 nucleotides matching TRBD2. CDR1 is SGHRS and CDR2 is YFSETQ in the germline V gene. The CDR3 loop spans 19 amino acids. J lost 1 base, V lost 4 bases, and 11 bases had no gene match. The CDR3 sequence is CASSIPGTSGTTSYNEQFF. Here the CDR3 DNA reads TGCGCCAGCAGCATCCCCGGGACTAGCGGGACTACATCCTACAATGAGCAGTTCTTC.

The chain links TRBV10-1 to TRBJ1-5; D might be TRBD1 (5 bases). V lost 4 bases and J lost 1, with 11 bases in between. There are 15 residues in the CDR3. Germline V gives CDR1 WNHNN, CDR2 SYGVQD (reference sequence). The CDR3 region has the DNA TGCGCCAGCAGTGGGTGGGGGGGAAGCAATCAGCCCCAGCATTTT. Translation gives CASSGWGGSNQPQHF.

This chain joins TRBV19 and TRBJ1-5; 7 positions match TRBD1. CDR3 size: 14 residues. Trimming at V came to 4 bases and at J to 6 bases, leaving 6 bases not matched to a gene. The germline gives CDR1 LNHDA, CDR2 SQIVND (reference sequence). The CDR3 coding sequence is TGTGCCAGTAGTACAGACAGGGAGGGTCAGCCCCAGCATTTT. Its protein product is CASSTDREGQPQHF.

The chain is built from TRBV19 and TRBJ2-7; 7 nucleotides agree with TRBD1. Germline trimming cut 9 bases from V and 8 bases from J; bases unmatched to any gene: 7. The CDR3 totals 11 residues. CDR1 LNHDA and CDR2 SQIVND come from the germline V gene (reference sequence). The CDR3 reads CASLTGKQQYF. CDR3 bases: TGTGCCAGCCTGACAGGGAAACAGCAGTACTTC.

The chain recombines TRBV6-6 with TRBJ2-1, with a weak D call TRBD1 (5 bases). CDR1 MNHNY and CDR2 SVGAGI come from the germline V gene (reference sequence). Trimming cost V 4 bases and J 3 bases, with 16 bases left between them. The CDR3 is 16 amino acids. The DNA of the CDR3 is TGTGCCAGCAGTTCCCATACCAGGGCCTACTACAATGAGCAGTTCTTC. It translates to CASSSHTRAYYNEQFF.

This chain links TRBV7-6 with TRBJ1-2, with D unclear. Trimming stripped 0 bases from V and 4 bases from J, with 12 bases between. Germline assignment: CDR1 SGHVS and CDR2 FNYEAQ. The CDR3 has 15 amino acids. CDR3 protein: CASSLALAGFYGYTF. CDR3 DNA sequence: TGTGCCAGCAGCTTAGCGTTGGCGGGTTTCTATGGCTACACCTTC. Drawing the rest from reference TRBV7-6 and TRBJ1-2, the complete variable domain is GAGVSQSPRYKVTKRGQDVALRCDPISGHVSLYWYRQALGQGPEFLTYFNYEAQQDKSGLPNDRFSAERPEGSISTLTIQRTEQRDSAMYRCASSLALAGFYGYTFGSGTRLTVV.

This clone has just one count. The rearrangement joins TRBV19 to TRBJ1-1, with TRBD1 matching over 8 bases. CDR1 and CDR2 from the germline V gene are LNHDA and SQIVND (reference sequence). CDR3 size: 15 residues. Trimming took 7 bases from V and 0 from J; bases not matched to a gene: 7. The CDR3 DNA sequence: TGTGCCAGTACTTCAGGGGGCGGTTTGAACACTGAAGCTTTCTTT. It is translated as CASTSGGGLNTEAFF.

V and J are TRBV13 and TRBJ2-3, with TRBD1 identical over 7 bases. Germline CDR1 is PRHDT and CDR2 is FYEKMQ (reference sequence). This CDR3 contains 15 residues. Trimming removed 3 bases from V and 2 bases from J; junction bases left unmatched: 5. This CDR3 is CASSFPGQLTDTQYF. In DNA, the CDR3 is TGTGCCAGCAGCTTCCCGGGACAGCTCACAGATACGCAGTATTTT.

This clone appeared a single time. The CDR3 bases are TGTGCCAGCAGTGACGGGACAGAACGGATGGCTGGGGCCAACGTCCTGACTTTC. Its protein product is CASSDGTERMAGANVLTF. V is TRBV6-1 and J is TRBJ2-6, with TRBD1 matching over 7 bases. This CDR3 has 18 amino acids. Germline lookup yields CDR1 MNHNS and CDR2 SASEGT. Trimming at V came to 3 bases and at J to 2 bases, leaving 10 bases not matched to a gene.

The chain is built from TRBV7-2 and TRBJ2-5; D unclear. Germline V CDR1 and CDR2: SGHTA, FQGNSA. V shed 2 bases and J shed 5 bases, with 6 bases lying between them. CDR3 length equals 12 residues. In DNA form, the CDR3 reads TGTGCCAGCAGCTTATTAGGGGAGACCCAGTACTTC. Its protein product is CASSLLGETQYF.

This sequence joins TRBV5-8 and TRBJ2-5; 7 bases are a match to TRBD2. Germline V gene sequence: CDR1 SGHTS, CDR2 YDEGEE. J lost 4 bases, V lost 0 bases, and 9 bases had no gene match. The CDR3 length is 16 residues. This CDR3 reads CASSLGAGVRGETQYF. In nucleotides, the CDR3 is TGTGCCAGCAGCTTGGGGGCGGGGGTGCGCGGAGAGACCCAGTACTTC.